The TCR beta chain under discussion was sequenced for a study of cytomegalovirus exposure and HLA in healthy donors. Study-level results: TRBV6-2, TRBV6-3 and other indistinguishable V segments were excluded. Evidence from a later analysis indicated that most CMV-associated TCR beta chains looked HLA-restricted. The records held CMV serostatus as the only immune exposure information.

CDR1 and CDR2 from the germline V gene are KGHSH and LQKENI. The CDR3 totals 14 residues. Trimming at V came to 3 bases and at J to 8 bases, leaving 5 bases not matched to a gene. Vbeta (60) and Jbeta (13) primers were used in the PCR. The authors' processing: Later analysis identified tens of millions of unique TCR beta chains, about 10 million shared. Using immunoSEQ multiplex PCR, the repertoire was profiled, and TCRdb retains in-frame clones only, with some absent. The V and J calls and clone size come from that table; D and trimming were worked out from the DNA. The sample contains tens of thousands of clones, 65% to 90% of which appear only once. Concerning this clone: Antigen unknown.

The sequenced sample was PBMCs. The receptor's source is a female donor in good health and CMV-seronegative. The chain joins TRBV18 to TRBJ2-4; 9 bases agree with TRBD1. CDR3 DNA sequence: TGTGCCAGCTCACCGGGACAGGGCTTTGACATTCAGTACTTC. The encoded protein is CASSPGQGFDIQYF.